The T cell receptor beta chain under discussion was sequenced for a study of T cell repertoires in ileal Crohn's disease (dated by TCRdb to the late 2010s). Study-level background: The median duration of disease was 6 to 10 years, and at the time of surgery approximately 33% of patients were active smokers. Surgery was performed for a complication in all patients, with stricturing disease in 61% and penetrating disease in approximately 39%. Roughly half of the patients were given postoperative therapy, with 11 to 12 receiving thiopurines and 18 receiving anti-TNF agents. Neoterminal ileum biopsies obtained at postoperative colonoscopy were designated as M6 samples. TCR repertoire analysis was done in 50 to 70 Crohn's disease patients from a prospective multicentre cohort. The study ran alongside a multicentre cohort designed to identify predictors of early endoscopic recurrence after ileocolonic resection. Endoscopic postoperative recurrence was defined as a Rutgeerts score above i0. A total of around 150 mucosal samples from some 50 patients were sequenced, with samples obtained at several locations on the surgical specimen and at postoperative endoscopy. Study-wide conclusions, independent of this receptor: Within the first year after surgery, the timing of postoperative endoscopy varied, and the median delay was about seven months. A significantly higher proportion of clonal expansions was observed in active smokers at surgery than in non-smokers (about 25% vs 20%, p=0.02). Higher high-frequency clone percentages at surgery were associated with endoscopic recurrence; all patients with clonality above 26.8% (18/57) had recurrence. Only a subgroup of patients, of unstated size, had mucosal CD4 and CD8 T cells sorted and sequenced. Compared with CD4 T cells, sorted CD8 T cells held more high-frequency clones, which suggests that the mucosal expansions were mostly CD8.

The label giving this sample's time point can be read as: neoterminal ileum biopsy at postoperative endoscopy, about 6 months after surgery. Adults with ileal or ileocolonic Crohn's disease for whom ileocolonic resection was indicated were considered eligible. Whole ileal mucosal biopsies were stored frozen at -80°C before DNA extraction. A TRizol-based method was used to extract genomic DNA from the frozen whole biopsies, and the DNA was quantified with a NanoDrop 2000 spectrophotometer. From the cysteine through the phenylalanine, the CDR3 covers 16 amino acids. Of all the DNA, just the CDR3 is kept, 48 bases in frame from base 1. Trimming costs V 3 bases and J 6 bases, and their ends lie 21 bases apart. CDR1 ENHRY and CDR2 SYGVKD were looked up in the germline V gene. For commercial TCRB immunosequencing, roughly 0.5 micrograms of biopsy DNA were submitted for each sample. A two-step, amplification bias-controlled multiplex PCR was used by Adaptive Biotechnology to amplify CDR3 regions from genomic DNA. The first PCR used primers for every V and J gene segment; the second PCR added barcodes and Illumina adapters. CDR3 libraries were sequenced using an Illumina instrument. The source study handled its data this way. The analysis drew on both the pipelines supplied by the vendor and custom analysis of the raw data in R/Bioconductor running R version 3.3.0. Clonality, ranging from 0 to 1, was calculated as the inverse of the normalised Shannon entropy of all productive clones. The repertoire share taken up by the top 100 clones defined high-frequency clones, and only clones that passed a 95% confidence test were kept. Overlap between samples was measured with the Morisita-Horn index, while repertoire diversity was measured with the Simpson index. The table comes from immuneACCESS by way of TCRdb, which keeps in-frame sequences with V and J called. Part of the clones is missing from these tables; in studies checked, under half for an unresolved V gene and the rest for unknown reasons. That table supplies the V and J calls and clone size; D and trimming were determined from the DNA. A total of around 15,000 clones appear in this sample, approximately 80% of them only once. Together, the top ten hold 4.1% of the sample.

Turning to this clone: Its recognized antigen is unknown. The sample holds no much larger clone one base away, and base qualities are not on file.

The sample comprised ileal tissue. In this chain, TRBV10-3 is recombined with TRBJ2-7; TRBD1 is perhaps the D gene, given 5 matching bases. The clonotype was recovered from an adult with Crohn's disease. The CDR3 has the sequence CAISENPTGAKGEQYF. The DNA sequence is TGTGCCATCAGTGAAAATCCCACAGGCGCCAAGGGCGAGCAGTACTTC.